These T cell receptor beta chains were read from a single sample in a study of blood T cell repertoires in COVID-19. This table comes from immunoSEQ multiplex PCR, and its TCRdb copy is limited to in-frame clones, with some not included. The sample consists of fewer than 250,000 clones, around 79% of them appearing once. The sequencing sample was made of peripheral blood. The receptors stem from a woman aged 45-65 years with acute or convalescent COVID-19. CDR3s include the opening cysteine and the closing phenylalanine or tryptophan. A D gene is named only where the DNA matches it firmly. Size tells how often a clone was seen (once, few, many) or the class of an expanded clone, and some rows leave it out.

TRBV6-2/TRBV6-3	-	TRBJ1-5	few	TGTGCCAGCAGTTACTCGACGTCGGGACAGCCCCAGCATTTT	CASSYSTSGQPQHF
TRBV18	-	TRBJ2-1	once	TGTGCCAGCTCACCGAGCAGTGGGGAGCACAATGAGCAGTTCTTC	CASSPSSGEHNEQFF
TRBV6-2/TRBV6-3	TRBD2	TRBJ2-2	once	TGTGCCAGCAGTAGGGGACTAGCGCACCCCGCGAACACCGGGGAGCTGTTTTTT	CASSRGLAHPANTGELFF
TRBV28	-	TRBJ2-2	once	TGTGCCAGCAGTTTAGACTCCAGGAGGACCGGGGAGCTGTTTTTT	CASSLDSRRTGELFF
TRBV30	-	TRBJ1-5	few	TGTGCCGCCGGGAACAATCAGCCCCAGCATTTT	CAAGNNQPQHF
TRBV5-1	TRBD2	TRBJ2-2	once	TGCGCCAGCAGCTTGCCTACGGAGCGGGGGGGCTTCTGGGAGCTGTTTTTT	CASSLPTERGGFWELFF
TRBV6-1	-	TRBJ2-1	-	TGTGCCAGCAGTGAAGCCAGCGGGCTATCCTACAATGAGCAGTTCTTC	CASSEASGLSYNEQFF
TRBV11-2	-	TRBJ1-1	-	TGTGCCAGCAGCCCTAGACTACCCTCAGTGAACACTGAAGCTTTCTTT	CASSPRLPSVNTEAFF
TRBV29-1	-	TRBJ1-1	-	TGCAGCGTTGACCGACTTGTCCGAACTGAAGCTTTCTTT	CSVDRLVRTEAFF
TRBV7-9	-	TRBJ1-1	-	TGTGCCAGCAGTCCGGAGGTCACTGAAGCTTTCTTT	CASSPEVTEAFF
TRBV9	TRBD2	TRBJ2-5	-	TGTGCCAGCAGCACCGGGAGGGGTGGTCTGGAGACCCAGTACTTC	CASSTGRGGLETQYF
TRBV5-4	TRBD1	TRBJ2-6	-	TGTGCCAGCAGCTGGGACAGGGTCCTCTCTGGGGCCAACGTCCTGACTTTC	CASSWDRVLSGANVLTF
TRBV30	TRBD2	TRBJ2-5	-	TGTGCCTGGAGTGGCGGGAGCGCGAAGACCCAGTACTTC	CAWSGGSAKTQYF
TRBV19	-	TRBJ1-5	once	TGTGCCAGCAGCGCGGGGGGGACTAATCAGCCCCAGCATTTT	CASSAGGTNQPQHF
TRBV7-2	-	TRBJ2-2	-	TGTGCCAGCAGCGAGGTAGGCGGCGCCGGGACCGGGGAGCTGTTTTTT	CASSEVGGAGTGELFF
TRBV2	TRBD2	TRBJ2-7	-	TGTGCCAGCAGGGGACTAGCGGGTGGCTACGAGCAGTACTTC	CASRGLAGGYEQYF
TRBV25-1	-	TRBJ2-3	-	TGTGCCAGCAGTGAAAGGGGGGGGCGCCCCACAGATACGCAGTATTTT	CASSERGGRPTDTQYF
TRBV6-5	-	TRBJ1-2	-	TGTGCCAGCAGTTACTCGACTCTATCTTCTTCCTATGGCTACACCTTC	CASSYSTLSSSYGYTF
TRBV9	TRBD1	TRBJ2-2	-	TGTGCCAGCAGCTTATACGGGACAGGGGTTAAGGACACCGGGGAGCTGTTTTTT	CASSLYGTGVKDTGELFF
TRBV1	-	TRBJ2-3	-	TGCACCAGCAGCCGAGGGTACAAACACACAGATACGCAGTATTTT	CTSSRGYKHTDTQYF
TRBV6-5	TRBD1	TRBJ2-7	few	TGTGCCAGCAGTTACGCTGGACAGGGTTACGAGCAGTACTTC	CASSYAGQGYEQYF
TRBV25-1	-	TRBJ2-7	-	TGTGCCAGCAGTGAATCCTACGGCTACGAGCAGTACTTC	CASSESYGYEQYF
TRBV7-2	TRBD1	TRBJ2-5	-	TGTGCCAGCAGCCCTGGGACAGGCCTTACGACCCAGTACTTC	CASSPGTGLTTQYF
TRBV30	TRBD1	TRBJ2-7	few	TGTGCCTGGAGTGAGGAGACAGGGGGCACCTACGAGCAGTACTTC	CAWSEETGGTYEQYF
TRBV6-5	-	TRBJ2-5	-	TGTGCCAGCAGTTACTCCAGGGATGTTCCGGAGACCCAGTACTTC	CASSYSRDVPETQYF
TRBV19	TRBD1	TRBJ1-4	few	TGTGCCAGTAGTGGACAGGGGTGGAGTGAAAAACTGTTTTTT	CASSGQGWSEKLFF
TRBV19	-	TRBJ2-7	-	TGTGCCAGTAGTATTAAAGCGAAGAGGAGCTACGAGCAGTACTTC	CASSIKAKRSYEQYF
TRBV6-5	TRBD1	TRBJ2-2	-	TGTGCCAGCATCGTAAAGCTAACAGGGGCCGGGGAGCTGTTTTTT	CASIVKLTGAGELFF
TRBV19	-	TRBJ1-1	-	TGTGCCAGTAGTATTCGGGGACACTCGAACACTGAAGCTTTCTTT	CASSIRGHSNTEAFF
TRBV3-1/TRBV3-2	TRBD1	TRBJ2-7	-	TGTGCCAGCAGCCCAGACTACAGGGGGATCTACGAGCAGTACTTC	CASSPDYRGIYEQYF
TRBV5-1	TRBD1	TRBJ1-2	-	TGCGCCAGCAGCCCCATCACCCTTAACTCCGGGACAGGGCTCTATGGCTACACCTTC	CASSPITLNSGTGLYGYTF
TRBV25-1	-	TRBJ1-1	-	TGTGCCAGCAGTGGACAAATCCACAGGGTAGAAGCTTTCTTT	CASSGQIHRVEAFF
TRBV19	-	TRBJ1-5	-	TGTGCCAGTGCTGACAGGTTCAATCAGCCCCAGCATTTT	CASADRFNQPQHF
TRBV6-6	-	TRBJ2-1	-	TGTGCCAGCAGGGAGGACGGGACCTACAATGAGCAGTTCTTC	CASREDGTYNEQFF
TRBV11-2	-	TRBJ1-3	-	TGTGCCAGCAGCTTTCCGGTGAACTCTGGAAACACCATATATTTT	CASSFPVNSGNTIYF
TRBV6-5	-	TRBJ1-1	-	TGTGCCAGCAGGGCGGGGCGGTCTGAGGCTTTCTTT	CASRAGRSEAFF
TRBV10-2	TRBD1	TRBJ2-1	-	TGCGCCAGCCGACAGGGCAGGCGTGGGAACTCCTACAATGAGCAGTTCTTC	CASRQGRRGNSYNEQFF
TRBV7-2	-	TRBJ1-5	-	TGTGCCAGCAGCCAGGGGTTGGGCAATCAGCCCCAGCATTTT	CASSQGLGNQPQHF
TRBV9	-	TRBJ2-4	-	TGTGCCAGCAGCGAGGGGCCCCGGAAAAACATTCAGTACTTC	CASSEGPRKNIQYF
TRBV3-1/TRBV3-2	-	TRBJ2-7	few	TGTGCCAGCAGCCAATCCCCCCCTAGAGCCTTCAAGTTC	CASSQSPPRAFKF
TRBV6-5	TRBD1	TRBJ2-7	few	TGTGCCAGCAGGACAGGGGTGGGGGGCTACGAGCAGTACTTC	CASRTGVGGYEQYF
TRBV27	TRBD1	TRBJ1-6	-	TGTGCCAGCAGTACTGGGACAGGCGCCGCCTATAATTCACCCCTCCACTTT	CASSTGTGAAYNSPLHF
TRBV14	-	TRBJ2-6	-	TGTGCCAGCAGCCACAGGACTGGGGCCAACGTCCTGACTTTC	CASSHRTGANVLTF
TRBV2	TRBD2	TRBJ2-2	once	TGTGCCAGCAGCCCTAGGACTAGCGGGGGCACCGGGGAGCTGTTTTTT	CASSPRTSGGTGELFF
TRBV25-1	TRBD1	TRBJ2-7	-	TGTGCCAGCAGTGTTTCCGGGACAGGGAGCTCCTACGAGCAGTACTTC	CASSVSGTGSSYEQYF
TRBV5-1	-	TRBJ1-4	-	TGCGCCAGCAGCTCCGGGATGGGTGAAAAACTGTTTTTT	CASSSGMGEKLFF
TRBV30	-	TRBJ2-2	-	TGTGCCTGGAGTGTCCTAGCGTATGGCACCGGGGAGCTGTTTTTT	CAWSVLAYGTGELFF
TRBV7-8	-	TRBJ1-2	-	TGTGCCAGCAGCTTAGAAAGTCCAGGGCTACCCTATGGCTACACCTTC	CASSLESPGLPYGYTF
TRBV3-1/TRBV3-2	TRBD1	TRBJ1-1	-	TGTGCCAGCAGCCTTACCGGGACAGGGGGCCGAAACACTGAAGCTTTCTTT	CASSLTGTGGRNTEAFF
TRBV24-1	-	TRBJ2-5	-	TGTGCCACCCGCAGCGAGAATGAGGAGACCCAGTACTTC	CATRSENEETQYF
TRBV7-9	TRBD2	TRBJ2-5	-	TGTGCCAGCAGCTCGACTAGCGGCCAGTACTTC	CASSSTSGQYF
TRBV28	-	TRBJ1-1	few	TGTGCCAGCAGAACACAGCTATCTGAAGCTTTCTTT	CASRTQLSEAFF